The 20 T cell receptor beta chains reported below all come from one sample, sequenced in a study of CD8 T cells in Susac syndrome. RNA in amounts of roughly 0.5 to 1 ug was reverse transcribed with random hexamers. TCRdb analysed the immunoSEQ multiplex PCR reads with MiXCR anew, one entry per CDR3 protein. The sample lists approximately 190,000 distinct CDR3 sequences; approximately 96% were seen once. Sequenced material: CD4+ T cells from PBMCs. All receptors come from a human donor with Susac syndrome.

The chain carries TRBV3-1 and TRBJ1-1, with D perhaps matching TRBD1 (6 bases). The CDR3 loop spans 14 amino acids. Germline V gene lookup returns CDR1 LGHDT and CDR2 YNNKEL (reference sequence). V shed 3 bases and J shed 3 bases, with 11 bases lying between them. The CDR3, as DNA: TGTGCCAGCAGCCAGGGGGGCAGTCACACTGAAGCTTTCTTT. The encoded protein is CASSQGGSHTEAFF.

The V call is TRBV20-1, the J call TRBJ2-7; 8 bases match TRBD1. The CDR3 contains 12 residues. V lost 5 bases, J lost 7 bases, and 7 bases stayed unmatched. The germline gives CDR1 DFQATT, CDR2 SNEGSKA (reference sequence). The CDR3 reads CSAETGGREQYF. In DNA form, the CDR3 reads TGCAGTGCTGAAACAGGGGGGCGGGAGCAGTACTTC.

The rearrangement joins TRBV25-1 to TRBJ1-1, with TRBD1 as a possible D gene (6 bases). Germline CDR1 is MGHDK and CDR2 is SYGVNS. Trimming took off 4 bases at V and 6 bases at J, with 18 bases between the two ends. CDR3 length: 15 amino acids. The CDR3 DNA follows: TGTGCCAGCAGTGGACAAGGGGGACGGAGGGCTGAAGCTTTCTTT. This encodes CASSGQGGRRAEAFF.

CDR3 amino acids: CASSFSPGPTGELFF. In DNA form, the CDR3 reads TGTGCCAGCAGTTTTAGCCCCGGGCCCACCGGGGAGCTGTTTTTT. J is TRBJ2-2 and V is TRBV7-2; no reliable D call. V dropped 6 bases and J dropped 4 bases, with 15 bases sitting between them. The CDR3 is 15 residues long. CDR1 is SGHTA and CDR2 is FQGNSA in the germline V gene. The complete variable domain, with remaining parts taken from reference TRBV7-2 and TRBJ2-2, reads GAGVSQSPSNKVTEKGKDVELRCDPISGHTALYWYRQSLGQGLEFLIYFQGNSAPDKSGLPSDRFSAERTGGSVSTLTIQRTQQEDSAVYLCASSFSPGPTGELFFGEGSRLTVL.

J is TRBJ2-5 and V is TRBV20-1; the D is unclear. The germline gives CDR1 DFQATT, CDR2 SNEGSKA (reference sequence). CDR3 length: 13 residues. Trimming shortened V by 0 bases and J by 1 base, and 6 bases separated the two germline ends. The CDR3 DNA is TGCAGTGCTAGAGAGGCATTCCAAGAGACCCAGTACTTC. Translating gives CSAREAFQETQYF.

V is TRBV29-1 and J is TRBJ1-1, with TRBD1 matching over 8 bases. From germline, CDR1 is SQVTM and CDR2 ANQGSEA. The CDR3 runs 11 residues. Unmatched junction bases numbered 6, after V lost 7 bases and J lost 8 bases. CDR3 region: CSGRDRREAFF. The DNA for the CDR3 is TGCAGCGGCCGGGACAGGCGGGAAGCTTTCTTT.

This chain links TRBV21-1 with TRBJ2-3. TRBV21-1 is shown as a pseudogene. The CDR3 extends over 17 amino acids. The CDR3 protein is CASSAGTLEWATDTQYF. Here the CDR3 DNA reads TGTGCCAGCAGCGCAGGGACTTTGGAGTGGGCCACAGATACGCAGTATTTT.

The chain uses TRBV9 and TRBJ1-2, with 11 nucleotides matching TRBD1. With V trimmed by 3 bases and J by 4 bases, 2 bases remained unmatched. This CDR3 is 14 amino acids long. Germline loops: CDR1 SGDLS, CDR2 YYNGEE. CDR3 region: CASSGGTGGYGYTF. The CDR3 DNA sequence: TGTGCCAGCAGCGGAGGGACAGGGGGCTATGGCTACACCTTC.

Here the CDR3 DNA reads TGTGCCTGGAGCCAGGGACAAGCGGGTAACTATGGCTACACCTTC. Encoded protein: CAWSQGQAGNYGYTF. This chain uses TRBV30 with TRBJ1-2; the D gene is possibly TRBD1 (6 bases). The CDR3 loop spans 15 amino acids. Germline assignment: CDR1 GTSNPN and CDR2 SVGIG (reference sequence). Trimming shortened V by 3 bases and J by 1 base, and 15 bases separated the two germline ends. The entire variable domain, with the rest obtained from reference TRBV30 and TRBJ1-2, is as follows: SQTIHQWPATLVQPVGSPLSLECTVEGTSNPNLYWYRQAAGRGLQLLFYSVGIGQISSEVPQNLSASRPQDRQFILSSKKLLLSDSGFYLCAWSQGQAGNYGYTFGSGTRLTVV.

The chain carries TRBV29-1 and TRBJ1-5; possible D gene TRBD1, 6 bases. The germline V and J ends were trimmed by 6 bases and 5 bases, with 14 bases remaining between them. CDR3 length equals 13 residues. Germline CDR1 is SQVTM and CDR2 is ANQGSEA. CDR3 loop: CSVAINRDQPQHF. In nucleotides, the CDR3 is TGCAGCGTCGCTATAAACAGGGATCAGCCCCAGCATTTT.

The table lists this clonotype with a count of one. The V gene is TRBV4-2, the J gene TRBJ1-5, with D hard to call. The CDR3 is made up of 14 amino acids. Germline assignment: CDR1 LGHNA and CDR2 YNFKEQ. The V gene lost 0 bases and the J gene lost 7 bases, with 10 bases spanning the gap. Written as DNA, the CDR3 is TGTGCCAGCAGCCAAGAACTGGGAAGACAGCCCCAGCATTTT. Translation gives CASSQELGRQPQHF.

The chain employs TRBV20-1 and TRBJ2-7; 9 bases align to TRBD1. CDR1 is DFQATT and CDR2 is SNEGSKA in the germline V gene (reference sequence). This CDR3 has 13 residues. V was clipped by 5 bases and J by 5 bases; unmatched bases: 7. The CDR3 reads CSASGTGFDEQYF. The DNA for the CDR3 is TGCAGTGCTTCCGGGACAGGGTTTGACGAGCAGTACTTC.

This chain links TRBV19 with TRBJ2-1; 10 nucleotides align to TRBD2. In germline, CDR1 is LNHDA, CDR2 SQIVND (reference sequence). V dropped 4 bases and J dropped 3; count of bases not matched to a gene: 3. This CDR3 spans 15 amino acids. The CDR3 is CASSSERGGYNEQFF. CDR3 bases: TGTGCCAGTAGTAGCGAGCGGGGGGGCTACAATGAGCAGTTCTTC.

The chain has TRBV27 and TRBJ2-7; 12 bases match TRBD2. The CDR3 spans 14 residues. Trimming cost V 6 bases and J 6 bases; bases outside gene matches: 6. Germline loops: CDR1 MNHEY, CDR2 SMNVEV (reference sequence). This chain's CDR3 is CASSPPSGGAEQYF. For the CDR3, the DNA is TGTGCCAGCAGCCCCCCTAGCGGGGGGGCCGAGCAGTACTTC.

This chain connects TRBV7-2 to TRBJ1-3; D is undetermined. There are 16 residues in the CDR3. Trimming took off 0 bases at V and 2 bases at J, with 11 bases between the two ends. Germline V gene lookup returns CDR1 SGHTA and CDR2 FQGNSA. The CDR3: CASSLAASSTGNTIYF. The CDR3 DNA reads TGTGCCAGCAGCTTAGCAGCCAGTAGTACTGGAAACACCATATATTTT. The full variable domain, with the rest looked up from reference TRBV7-2 and TRBJ1-3, is GAGVSQSPSNKVTEKGKDVELRCDPISGHTALYWYRQSLGQGLEFLIYFQGNSAPDKSGLPSDRFSAERTGGSVSTLTIQRTQQEDSAVYLCASSLAASSTGNTIYFGEGSWLTVV.

The chain's CDR3 is CASSLASQGNYGYTF. For the CDR3, the DNA is TGCGCCAGCAGCTTGGCGTCACAGGGGAACTATGGCTACACCTTC. The V and J genes are TRBV5-1 and TRBJ1-2, with TRBD1 matching over 7 bases. In germline, CDR1 is SGHRS, CDR2 YFSETQ. The V segment lost 0 bases and the J segment 2 bases; nucleotides outside the gene matches: 4. The CDR3 length is 15 residues.

V gene TRBV14 combines with J gene TRBJ1-6; tentative D call: TRBD1 (5 bases). V was trimmed by 5 bases and J by 4 bases, leaving 12 bases between them. CDR1 and CDR2 from the germline V gene are SGHDN and FVKESK. There are 15 residues in the CDR3. The CDR3 DNA reads TGTGCCAGCAGCTTCTCGACAGAATATAATTCACCCCTCCACTTT. It encodes CASSFSTEYNSPLHF.

This chain links TRBV9 with TRBJ1-2; no reliable D call. With 3 bases removed from V and 4 bases from J, the gap between germline ends came to 10 bases. This CDR3 comprises 13 residues. Germline CDR1 is SGDLS and CDR2 is YYNGEE. The CDR3, as DNA: TGTGCCAGCAGCGCCCTGAGTGGCTATGGCTACACCTTC. It codes for CASSALSGYGYTF. Together with reference TRBV9 and TRBJ1-2, the CDR3 gives the full variable domain: DSGVTQTPKHLITATGQRVTLRCSPRSGDLSVYWYQQSLDQGLQFLIQYYNGEERAKGNILERFSAQQFPDLHSELNLSSLELGDSALYFCASSALSGYGYTFGSGTRLTVV.

This clonotype was observed a single time. The chain uses TRBV20-1 and TRBJ2-3; 10 positions match TRBD2. Trimming cost V 1 base and J 3 bases; bases outside gene matches: 4. Germline V lookup: CDR1 DFQATT, CDR2 SNEGSKA (reference sequence). The CDR3 length is 15 residues. CDR3 amino acids: CSARAGLAATDTQYF. CDR3 nucleotide sequence: TGCAGTGCTAGAGCAGGACTAGCGGCAACAGATACGCAGTATTTT.

This clonotype was counted a few times. The CDR3 DNA reads TGCGCCAGCAGCAGACAGGGATCGTCAGAGACCCAGTACTTC. Protein product: CASSRQGSSETQYF. This chain joins TRBV4-1 and TRBJ2-5, with 7 bases aligning to TRBD1. V was clipped by 5 bases and J by 4 bases; unmatched bases: 7. This CDR3 is built from 14 residues. Germline V gene lookup returns CDR1 MGHRA and CDR2 YSYEKL.